A selection of T cell receptor beta chains follows, all from one sample in a study of post-analysis software for immune sequencing data. TCRdb analysed the PCR reads with MiXCR anew, one entry per CDR3 protein. Of hundreds of thousands of distinct CDR3 sequences in the sample, approximately 60% were seen once. Sequencing input: blood. Receptors originate from a girl aged 2-10 years with multiple sclerosis. The CDR3 runs from the conserved cysteine through the conserved F or W. D genes are given only for firm matches.

V gene	CDR3 length	J gene	D gene	CDR3 protein
TRBV20-1	15	TRBJ1-4	TRBD1	CSATPPGQGREKLFF
TRBV12-3/TRBV12-4	14	TRBJ2-1	-	CASTPGARLDEQFF
TRBV10-3	14	TRBJ2-7	TRBD1	CAISQDRGPYEQYF
TRBV5-5	15	TRBJ1-2	-	CASSFSGDRGYGYTF
TRBV9	16	TRBJ2-5	-	CASSVVGLPATETQYF
TRBV2	12	TRBJ2-7	-	CASSGAGNEQYF
TRBV18	15	TRBJ1-2	TRBD1	CASSPKQGQNYGYTF
TRBV29-1	14	TRBJ1-2	-	CSVGGDWANYGYTF
TRBV29-1	11	TRBJ2-1	-	CSVSRYNEQFF
TRBV10-2	13	TRBJ1-6	-	CASSQAANSPLHF
TRBV11-2	14	TRBJ2-5	-	CASSLIGREETQYF
TRBV13	15	TRBJ2-7	TRBD1	CASSLGQGAPNEQYF
TRBV29-1	13	TRBJ1-2	-	CSVPFPIGRGYTF
TRBV7-3	15	TRBJ2-1	TRBD2	CASSLTSGKVNEQFF
TRBV12-3/TRBV12-4	16	TRBJ1-5	-	CASSFGGSRGNQPQHF
TRBV7-2	16	TRBJ2-4	TRBD2	CASSQGLAGAKNIQYF
TRBV27	16	TRBJ2-7	TRBD2	CASRLTGLVGQYEQYF
TRBV28	15	TRBJ2-3	TRBD2	CASSPSRTRSDTQYF
TRBV7-2	15	TRBJ2-1	-	CASSEMQGSYNEQFF
TRBV29-1	14	TRBJ2-7	TRBD2	CSAVLAGPSYEQYF
TRBV7-2	14	TRBJ2-1	-	CASSFRGYPDEQFF
TRBV20-1	15	TRBJ1-5	-	CSAREQGISNQPQHF
TRBV4-3	18	TRBJ2-5	TRBD2	CASSPLPPLAGGQETQYF
TRBV2	13	TRBJ1-2	TRBD1	CARIRDRGFGYTF
TRBV7-9	14	TRBJ2-7	-	CAFNDTQRVYEQYF
TRBV5-1	14	TRBJ2-1	TRBD1	CASSYRQGYNEQFF
TRBV6-1	13	TRBJ2-7	-	CASSEAGINEQYF
TRBV20-1	15	-	-	CSARDPASANYEQYF
TRBV25-1	16	TRBJ2-5	TRBD2	CASRVSLAGVAETQYF
TRBV29-1	14	TRBJ2-3	-	CSVPPGGGTDTQYF
TRBV11-2	16	TRBJ1-1	-	CASSLRAFDMNTEAFF
TRBV20-1	12	TRBJ2-1	TRBD2	CSATGGVNEQFF
TRBV6-5	14	TRBJ1-4	TRBD1	CASSYRTGVEKLFF
TRBV6-2/TRBV6-3	15	TRBJ2-1	-	CASSWSPFLGNEQFF
TRBV6-6	17	TRBJ1-2	TRBD1	CASTRPGTGWGNYGYTF
TRBV11-2	16	TRBJ2-1	-	CASSVTGSRFYNEQFF
TRBV10-3	17	TRBJ1-2	-	CAISESYKGQGNYGYTF
TRBV5-1	13	TRBJ2-3	-	CASSLEGSDTQYF
TRBV6-2/TRBV6-3	15	TRBJ2-5	-	CASSRPGTHQETQYF
TRBV20-1	14	TRBJ2-1	-	CSARNRAPYNEQFF
TRBV12-3/TRBV12-4	14	TRBJ2-5	TRBD1	CASSLPTGEETQYF
TRBV3-1	13	-	-	CASSQGEPHEQYF